The 26 T cell receptor beta chains presented below share a single source sample, sequenced in a study of cytomegalovirus exposure and HLA in healthy donors. Primers: 60 Vbeta forward and 13 Jbeta reverse. Only in-frame clones appear in the TCRdb table, and some are missing; sequencing was by immunoSEQ multiplex PCR. The sample consists of 90,000 to 150,000 clones, 50% to 65% of them appearing once. Material for sequencing was PBMCs. The receptors originated from a man in his forties or fifties in good health and CMV-seropositive.

The chain links TRBV25-1 to TRBJ2-7, with D hard to call. Germline loops: CDR1 MGHDK, CDR2 SYGVNS. This CDR3 has 13 amino acids. Trimming took off 4 bases at V and 2 bases at J, with 9 bases between the two ends. The chain's CDR3 is CASSGDTTYEQYF. The DNA for the CDR3 is TGTGCCAGCAGTGGTGACACGACCTACGAGCAGTACTTC.

This clone has only a few counts. V is TRBV19 and J is TRBJ2-5; 9 bases map to TRBD2. CDR1 and CDR2 from the germline V gene are LNHDA and SQIVND (reference sequence). This CDR3 is built from 15 residues. V lost 5 bases and J lost 5; bases outside the gene matches: 9. The CDR3 DNA sequence: TGTGCCAGTAGTGTGGCGGGGGGGCCACGGGAGACCCAGTACTTC. This sequence encodes CASSVAGGPRETQYF. Drawing the rest from reference TRBV19 and TRBJ2-5, the complete variable domain is DGGITQSPKYLFRKEGQNVTLSCEQNLNHDAMYWYRQDPGQGLRLIYYSQIVNDFQKGDIAEGYSVSREKKESFPLTVTSAQKNPTAFYLCASSVAGGPRETQYFGPGTRLLVL.

V is TRBV18 and J is TRBJ2-7, with a tentative D call TRBD2 (6 bases). The V gene's germline CDR1 is KGHSH and CDR2 LQKENI. Trimming cost V 5 bases and J 2 bases, with 10 bases left between them. The CDR3 covers 13 residues. Here the CDR3 reads CASSGREAYEQYF. DNA for the CDR3: TGTGCCAGCTCAGGCAGGGAGGCCTACGAGCAGTACTTC.

The V gene is TRBV9, the J gene TRBJ2-1; maybe TRBD1 (5 bases). Trimming took off 6 bases at V and 8 bases at J, with 12 bases between the two ends. Germline values: CDR1 SGDLS, CDR2 YYNGEE. The CDR3 runs to 12 residues. DNA of the CDR3: TGTGCCAGCATGAGTGGGGCTGATGAGCAGTTCTTC. Translating gives CASMSGADEQFF.

The chain employs TRBV7-2 and TRBJ1-5; D gene uncertain. This CDR3 has 15 residues. From germline, CDR1 is SGHTA and CDR2 FQGNSA. V lost 7 bases, J lost 2 bases, and 15 bases lay in between. CDR3 in amino acids: CASTPSAGRNQPQHF. DNA of the CDR3: TGTGCCAGCACCCCCTCCGCGGGCCGCAATCAGCCCCAGCATTTT.

V gene TRBV6-1 combines with J gene TRBJ1-2, with no clear D. The CDR3 contains 13 residues. The germline V gene encodes CDR1 MNHNS and CDR2 SASEGT. V dropped 3 bases and J dropped 4 bases, with 9 bases sitting between them. The DNA for the CDR3 is TGTGCCAGCAGTGACACTGGTTCCTATGGCTACACCTTC. This codes for CASSDTGSYGYTF.

The chain employs TRBV7-2 and TRBJ1-1, with 7 bases matching TRBD1. The J segment lost 2 bases and the V segment lost 4 bases, leaving 13 bases of the junction unmatched. In germline, CDR1 is SGHTA, CDR2 FQGNSA. This CDR3 contains 17 residues. CDR3 sequence: CASSSGQQPPLNTEAFF. CDR3 coding DNA: TGTGCCAGCAGCTCGGGACAGCAACCTCCCCTTAACACTGAAGCTTTCTTT.

The V gene is TRBV5-4, the J gene TRBJ2-1; 7 bases agree with TRBD1. The CDR3 is made up of 15 amino acids. Unmatched junction bases numbered 10, after V lost 6 bases and J lost 4 bases. Per germline, CDR1 SGHNT and CDR2 YYREEE (reference sequence). The CDR3 loop reads CASTTRTGQYNEQFF. In DNA form, the CDR3 reads TGTGCCAGCACGACCAGGACAGGTCAGTACAATGAGCAGTTCTTC.

V and J are TRBV5-8 and TRBJ2-3; 7 bases agree with TRBD2. The CDR3 extends over 17 amino acids. V trimming: 4 bases; J trimming: 1 base; junction bases outside the gene matches: 12. Germline loops: CDR1 SGHTS, CDR2 YDEGEE. CDR3 sequence reads: CASSPLGWGGGTDTQYF. For the CDR3, the DNA is TGTGCCAGCAGCCCTCTCGGATGGGGGGGTGGCACAGATACGCAGTATTTT.

This chain links TRBV27 with TRBJ1-4; 7 nucleotides line up with TRBD1. With V trimmed by 5 bases and J by 11 bases, 11 bases remained unmatched. The CDR3 runs to 14 residues. In germline, CDR1 is MNHEY, CDR2 SMNVEV (reference sequence). The CDR3 nucleotides read TGTGCCAGCAGTCCCCAATCAGGGGGTCCGAAACTGTTTTTT. This sequence encodes CASSPQSGGPKLFF.

The V and J genes are TRBV27 and TRBJ1-4; unclear D gene. Trimming took 5 bases from V and 7 from J, leaving 8 bases between them. The germline V gene encodes CDR1 MNHEY and CDR2 SMNVEV (reference sequence). This CDR3 has 12 amino acids. This chain's CDR3 is CASSPRGEKLFF. CDR3 nucleotides: TGTGCCAGCAGTCCCCGGGGTGAAAAACTGTTTTTT.

This chain joins TRBV7-9 and TRBJ1-3; TRBD1 is a possible D gene (5 bases). CDR1 and CDR2 (germline): SEHNR, FQNEAQ (reference sequence). Trimming pared 6 bases from V and 0 bases from J, leaving 9 bases between. This CDR3 spans 14 amino acids. For the CDR3, the DNA is TGTGCCAGCAGTAACAGGAACTCTGGAAACACCATATATTTT. Translated: CASSNRNSGNTIYF.

J is TRBJ2-5 and V is TRBV9; D perhaps matches TRBD1 (5 bases). Germline V gene sequence: CDR1 SGDLS, CDR2 YYNGEE. V was trimmed by 4 bases and J by 10 bases, leaving 23 bases between them. This CDR3 comprises 15 residues. The CDR3 DNA reads as TGTGCCAGCAGCCCTAGGGGCGACTCTCAGGGTGACCAGTACTTC. Translating gives CASSPRGDSQGDQYF. The whole variable domain, filled in from reference TRBV9 and TRBJ2-5, reads DSGVTQTPKHLITATGQRVTLRCSPRSGDLSVYWYQQSLDQGLQFLIQYYNGEERAKGNILERFSAQQFPDLHSELNLSSLELGDSALYFCASSPRGDSQGDQYFGPGTRLLVL.

CDR3 sequence: CASSYPGNLYEQYF. DNA for the CDR3: TGTGCCAGCAGTTACCCGGGAAACCTTTACGAGCAGTACTTC. The V gene is TRBV6-5, the J gene TRBJ2-7, with a possible D match to TRBD2 (5 bases). The CDR3 has 14 residues. Germline V lookup: CDR1 MNHEY, CDR2 SVGAGI. Deletions cut 2 bases from V and 4 bases from J, with 12 bases between.

The rearrangement uses TRBV5-4 and TRBJ2-5, with 7 bases lining up with TRBD2. Trimming at V came to 1 base and at J to 5 bases, leaving 8 bases not matched to a gene. Looked up from germline, CDR1 is SGHNT and CDR2 is YYREEE (reference sequence). The CDR3 is 15 amino acids. Written as DNA, the CDR3 is TGTGCCAGCAGCTTGTATGCGGGAGCGCGGGAGACCCAGTACTTC. It is translated as CASSLYAGARETQYF.

The chain recombines TRBV19 with TRBJ1-2; tentatively, D is TRBD1 (5 bases). Per the germline V gene, CDR1 is LNHDA and CDR2 is SQIVND (reference sequence). The CDR3 spans 15 residues. Trimming took off 7 bases at V and 2 bases at J, with 17 bases between the two ends. The CDR3 coding sequence is TGTGCCAGTACCCAGGGTCAAGCTTACAACTATGGCTACACCTTC. Residues: CASTQGQAYNYGYTF.

This clone was seen only a few times. The rearrangement uses TRBV5-5 and TRBJ2-3, with 7 bases aligning to TRBD1. Germline assignment: CDR1 SGHKS and CDR2 YYEKEE (reference sequence). This CDR3 is 14 amino acids long. With 0 bases clipped from V and 4 bases from J, the junction kept 2 bases outside the gene matches. The CDR3 region is CASSLDQGADTQYF. The DNA of the CDR3 is TGTGCCAGCAGCTTGGACCAGGGGGCAGATACGCAGTATTTT.

V is TRBV6-1 and J is TRBJ2-1; 9 nucleotides align to TRBD2. The CDR3 is 15 amino acids. Germline CDR1 MNHNS, CDR2 SASEGT. The trim removed 4 bases at V and 10 bases at J, leaving 11 bases unmatched. Here the CDR3 reads CASSGLGTSSEEQFF. In nucleotides, the CDR3 is TGTGCCAGCAGTGGCCTCGGGACTAGCTCTGAGGAGCAGTTCTTC.

V usage is TRBV9 and J usage is TRBJ2-3; 9 bases align to TRBD2. Per germline, CDR1 SGDLS and CDR2 YYNGEE. The J segment lost 2 bases and the V segment lost 4 bases, leaving 8 bases of the junction unmatched. The CDR3 runs to 16 residues. CDR3: CASSSGLAPFTDTQYF. For the CDR3, the DNA is TGTGCCAGCAGCTCGGGACTAGCACCCTTCACAGATACGCAGTATTTT.

The chain carries TRBV30 and TRBJ1-3; no clear D gene. The CDR3 loop spans 13 amino acids. With 6 bases removed from V and 0 bases from J, the gap between germline ends came to 9 bases. Germline CDR1 and CDR2: GTSNPN and SVGIG (reference sequence). The CDR3 here is CACNPRSGNTIYF. CDR3 nucleotides: TGTGCCTGTAACCCGCGCTCTGGAAACACCATATATTTT.

This chain connects TRBV2 to TRBJ1-2; a possible D gene is TRBD1 (6 bases). Germline-derived CDR1 and CDR2 are SNHLY and FYNNEI. The CDR3 runs 15 residues. V was cut by 4 bases and J by 4 bases, with 16 bases left in between. The CDR3 loop is CASSGDPGHIYGYTF. CDR3 sequence (DNA): TGTGCCAGCAGTGGGGATCCGGGACACATCTATGGCTACACCTTC.

This chain links TRBV28 with TRBJ1-3, with no clear D. V was cut by 6 bases and J by 10 bases, with 13 bases left in between. CDR1 MDHEN and CDR2 SYDVKM come from the germline V gene. CDR3 length: 12 amino acids. This CDR3 reads CASSWTPRTIYF. The DNA of the CDR3 is TGTGCCAGCAGCTGGACTCCACGGACCATATATTTT. Combining the CDR3 with reference TRBV28 and TRBJ1-3 gives the whole variable domain DVKVTQSSRYLVKRTGEKVFLECVQDMDHENMFWYRQDPGLGLRLIYFSYDVKMKEKGDIPEGYSVSREKKERFSLILESASTNQTSMYLCASSWTPRTIYFGEGSWLTVV.

The chain combines TRBV5-1 with TRBJ2-5; 11 nucleotides agree with TRBD1. Looked up from germline, CDR1 is SGHRS and CDR2 is YFSETQ. J lost 4 bases, V lost 1 base, and 15 bases had no gene match. The CDR3 has 19 amino acids. The CDR3 sequence: CASSLIRGQGAVYGETQYF. The CDR3 DNA sequence: TGCGCCAGCAGCTTGATTCGTGGACAGGGGGCTGTGTACGGAGAGACCCAGTACTTC.

The chain employs TRBV28 and TRBJ1-1, with D possibly matching TRBD1 (5 bases). The germline gives CDR1 MDHEN, CDR2 SYDVKM. The CDR3 covers 15 residues. V lost 6 bases and J lost 0, with 14 bases in between. The CDR3: CASSPGGVMNTEAFF. As DNA, the CDR3 is TGTGCCAGCAGCCCCGGGGGAGTAATGAACACTGAAGCTTTCTTT.

This clone has a handful of counts. V is TRBV2 and J is TRBJ2-7, with 11 bases matching TRBD1. The V gene's germline CDR1 is SNHLY and CDR2 FYNNEI. V lost 8 bases, J lost 2 bases, and 5 bases stayed unmatched. This CDR3 has 14 amino acids. The CDR3 DNA reads TGTGCCAGCGGGGGACAGGGGGGGACCTACGAGCAGTACTTC. Translation gives CASGGQGGTYEQYF.

The sample holds a few counts of this clone. The chain employs TRBV5-1 and TRBJ2-7; 8 bases are shared with TRBD1. The CDR3 covers 15 residues. CDR1 and CDR2 (germline): SGHRS, YFSETQ. Trimming removed 4 bases from V and 1 base from J; junction bases left unmatched: 7. CDR3 protein: CASSPGTGDSYEQYF. CDR3 coding DNA: TGCGCCAGCAGCCCTGGGACAGGCGATTCCTACGAGCAGTACTTC.